These T cell receptor beta chains were read from a single sample in a study of T cell responses to AZD1222 COVID-19 vaccine. Measured with immunoSEQ multiplex PCR; TCRdb has only the in-frame clones, and not every one. The data contain about 130,000 clones, approximately 83% of them singletons. This material consisted of peripheral blood, taken on day 0 of AZD1222 vaccination. Every receptor here comes from an adult in good health. CDR3s include the opening cysteine and the closing phenylalanine or tryptophan. The D gene is left open where the match is weak. Size values are once, few and many counts, or a class for expanded clones, and some rows have none.

D	size	V	J	CDR3	DNA
.	.	TRBV7-2	TRBJ1-5	CASSPGAGGRQPQHF	TGTGCCAGCAGCCCTGGGGCGGGGGGCCGGCAGCCCCAGCATTTT
.	.	TRBV5-1	TRBJ2-2	CASSNRDGNTGELFF	TGCGCCAGCAGCAACCGGGACGGGAACACCGGGGAGCTGTTTTTT
.	.	TRBV19	TRBJ1-5	CASRDSGQFNQPQHF	TGTGCCAGTAGGGACTCTGGACAGTTCAATCAGCCCCAGCATTTT
.	.	TRBV7-7	TRBJ2-2	CASSPGQNTGELFF	TGTGCCAGCAGCCCGGGACAAAACACCGGGGAGCTGTTTTTT
.	.	TRBV3-1/TRBV3-2	TRBJ1-3	CASSQVRLSGNTIYF	TGTGCCAGCAGCCAAGTGAGGCTCTCTGGAAACACCATATATTTT
.	.	TRBV9	TRBJ2-7	CASSGRPNEQYF	TGTGCCAGCAGCGGCCGGCCGAACGAGCAGTACTTC
TRBD2	once	TRBV6-2/TRBV6-3	TRBJ2-7	CASSPGLAGGRRREQYF	TGTGCCAGCAGTCCGGGACTAGCGGGGGGAAGGCGTCGCGAGCAGTACTTC
.	.	TRBV30	TRBJ1-3	CAWGRGDATIYF	TGTGCCTGGGGGAGGGGGGATGCCACCATATATTTT
.	.	TRBV7-2	TRBJ2-5	CASTITTQETQYF	TGTGCCAGCACCATAACTACACAAGAGACCCAGTACTTC
.	once	TRBV5-4	TRBJ1-1	CASSQGQDLMGEAFF	TGTGCCAGCAGCCAAGGTCAGGACCTGATGGGTGAAGCTTTCTTT
.	.	TRBV24-1	TRBJ1-1	CATTGGRGPNTEAFF	TGTGCCACCACTGGGGGCCGGGGGCCTAACACTGAAGCTTTCTTT
TRBD1	once	TRBV2	TRBJ1-4	CASSYRTGGEKLFF	TGTGCCAGCAGCTACCGGACAGGGGGCGAAAAACTGTTTTTT
TRBD2	.	TRBV3-1/TRBV3-2	TRBJ2-5	CASSHPAWRGGAEETQYF	TGTGCCAGCAGCCACCCAGCCTGGCGCGGGGGGGCCGAAGAGACCCAGTACTTC
.	.	TRBV5-1	TRBJ1-1	CASSLERDTEAFF	TGCGCCAGCAGCTTGGAAAGAGACACTGAAGCTTTCTTT
.	.	TRBV7-9	TRBJ1-1	CASSPRPTLAKDTEAFF	TGTGCCAGCAGCCCCAGACCGACGCTTGCTAAGGACACTGAAGCTTTCTTT
TRBD2	.	TRBV5-4	TRBJ2-1	CALSGRSGSSNNEQFF	TGTGCCCTATCCGGGCGTAGCGGGAGTAGCAACAATGAGCAGTTCTTC
TRBD1	.	TRBV18	TRBJ1-1	CASSRGQGEEAFF	TGTGCCAGCTCACGAGGACAGGGTGAAGAAGCTTTCTTT
.	.	TRBV24-1	TRBJ1-1	CATRSGGGANTEAFF	TGTGCCACCAGAAGTGGGGGGGGAGCGAACACTGAAGCTTTCTTT
.	.	TRBV4-3	TRBJ2-2	CASSQDFRHTGNTGELFF	TGCGCCAGCAGCCAAGATTTCAGGCATACCGGTAACACCGGGGAGCTGTTTTTT
.	.	TRBV7-2	TRBJ1-2	CASSLSGGNYGYTF	TGTGCCAGCAGCTTATCTGGGGGCAACTATGGCTACACCTTC
.	.	TRBV24-1	TRBJ2-7	CATSVKPSYEQYF	TGTGCCACCAGTGTAAAACCTTCCTACGAGCAGTACTTC
TRBD1	.	TRBV2	TRBJ1-2	CASSGMDRGGGYTF	TGTGCCAGCAGTGGCATGGACAGGGGGGGTGGCTACACCTTC
.	.	TRBV24-1	TRBJ2-1	CATSDLLTPEQFF	TGTGCCACCAGTGATTTGCTGACCCCTGAGCAGTTCTTC
TRBD2	.	TRBV3-1/TRBV3-2	TRBJ2-3	CASSQDPPGLAGENTQYF	TGTGCCAGCAGCCAAGATCCCCCGGGACTAGCGGGAGAGAATACGCAGTATTTT